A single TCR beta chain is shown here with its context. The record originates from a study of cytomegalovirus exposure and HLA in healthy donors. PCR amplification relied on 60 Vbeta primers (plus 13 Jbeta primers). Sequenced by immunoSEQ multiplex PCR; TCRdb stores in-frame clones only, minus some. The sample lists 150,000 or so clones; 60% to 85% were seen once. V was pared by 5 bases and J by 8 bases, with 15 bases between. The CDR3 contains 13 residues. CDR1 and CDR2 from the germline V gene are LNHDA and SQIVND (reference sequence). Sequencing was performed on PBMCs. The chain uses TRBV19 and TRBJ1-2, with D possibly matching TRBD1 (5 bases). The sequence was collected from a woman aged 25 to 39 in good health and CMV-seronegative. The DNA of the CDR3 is TGTGCCAGTAGTGAAGGCCAGGGAAGAGGCTACACCTTC. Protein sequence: CASSEGQGRGYTF. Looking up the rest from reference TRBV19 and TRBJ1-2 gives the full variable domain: DGGITQSPKYLFRKEGQNVTLSCEQNLNHDAMYWYRQDPGQGLRLIYYSQIVNDFQKGDIAEGYSVSREKKESFPLTVTSAQKNPTAFYLCASSEGQGRGYTFGSGTRLTVV.